This TCR beta chain was found in a study of neoadjuvant anti-PD-1 for oral cavity cancer. Deletions cut 2 bases from V and 4 bases from J, with 14 bases between. CDR1 is PRHDT and CDR2 is FYEKMQ in the germline V gene (reference sequence). CDR3 length: 15 residues. TCRdb's table, derived via immunoSEQ multiplex PCR, lists solely in-frame clones and lacks some. The table shows 11,000 to 15,000 clones, with 70% occurring only once. Stage II-IVA oral cavity squamous cell carcinoma was new and untreated by systemic or radiation therapy. This clone has more than one count but fewer than ten. This sequence joins TRBV13 and TRBJ1-2; D gene ambiguous. The source is a person between 40 and 80 years old with oral cavity squamous cell carcinoma. This material consisted of PBMCs, taken before nivolumab (anti-PD-1) treatment. The CDR3 sequence: CASSLWGGMAYGYTF. CDR3 nucleotide sequence: TGTGCCAGCAGCTTATGGGGAGGGATGGCCTATGGCTACACCTTC.